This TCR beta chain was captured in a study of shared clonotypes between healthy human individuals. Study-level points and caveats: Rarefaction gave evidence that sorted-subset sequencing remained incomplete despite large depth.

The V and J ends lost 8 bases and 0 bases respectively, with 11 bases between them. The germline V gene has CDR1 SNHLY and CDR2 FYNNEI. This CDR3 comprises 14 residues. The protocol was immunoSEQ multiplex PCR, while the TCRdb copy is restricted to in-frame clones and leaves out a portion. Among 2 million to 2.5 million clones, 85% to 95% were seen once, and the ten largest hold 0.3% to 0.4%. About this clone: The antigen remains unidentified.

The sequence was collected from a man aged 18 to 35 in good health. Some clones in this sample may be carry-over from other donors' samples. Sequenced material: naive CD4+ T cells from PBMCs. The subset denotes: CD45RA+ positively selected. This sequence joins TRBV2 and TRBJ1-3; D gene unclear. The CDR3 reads CASLVGNSGNTIYF. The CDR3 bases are TGTGCCAGCTTAGTGGGTAACTCTGGAAACACCATATATTTT. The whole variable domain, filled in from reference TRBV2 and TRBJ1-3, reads EPEVTQTPSHQVTQMGQEVILRCVPISNHLYFYWYRQILGQKVEFLVSFYNNEISEKSEIFDDQFSVERPDGSNFTLKIRSTKLEDSAMYFCASLVGNSGNTIYFGEGSWLTVV.